These 10 T cell receptor beta chains came from one sample sequenced in a study of beta chain features in type 1 diabetes. Whole-study results and caveats: There was a moderate but significant shortening of TCRB CDR3s in all four CD4+ subsets of Type 1 diabetes patients.

Antigen specificity for these receptors is unknown. Investigators reverse transcribed all isolated RNA, so they sequenced expressed TCRB transcripts. Clones were read by immunoSEQ multiplex PCR, and TCRdb kept only the in-frame ones, dropping some. Seen here are hundreds of thousands of clones, roughly 15% observed once, and the top ten hold less than 0.02%. The sample comprised naive CD4+ T cells from blood. These receptors all stem from a man aged 18 to 30 with type 1 diabetes.

The chain combines TRBV2 with TRBJ2-7, with 9 nucleotides matching TRBD1. Trimming took 5 bases from V and 5 from J; bases not matched to a gene: 7. The length of the CDR3 is 14 residues. CDR1 SNHLY and CDR2 FYNNEI come from the germline V gene. The CDR3 loop is CASSINRGPDEQYF. The CDR3 DNA reads as TGTGCCAGCAGTATCAACAGGGGGCCAGACGAGCAGTACTTC. Filled out from reference TRBV2 and TRBJ2-7, the complete variable domain reads EPEVTQTPSHQVTQMGQEVILRCVPISNHLYFYWYRQILGQKVEFLVSFYNNEISEKSEIFDDQFSVERPDGSNFTLKIRSTKLEDSAMYFCASSINRGPDEQYFGPGTRLTVT.

The chain couples TRBV5-4 to TRBJ2-2; D perhaps matches TRBD2 (6 bases). The CDR3 extends over 16 amino acids. Trimming shortened V by 1 base and J by 7 bases, and 17 bases separated the two germline ends. The germline V gene has CDR1 SGHNT and CDR2 YYREEE (reference sequence). DNA for the CDR3: TGTGCCAGCAGCTTGAAATACGGGAGTATGATCGGGGAGCTGTTTTTT. It specifies CASSLKYGSMIGELFF.

The chain joins TRBV7-9 to TRBJ1-1, with 8 nucleotides matching TRBD1. The CDR3 covers 16 residues. Losses at the gene ends were 5 bases for V and 5 bases for J; bases not matched to a gene: 13. CDR1 is SEHNR and CDR2 is FQNEAQ in the germline V gene (reference sequence). CDR3 protein: CASSLGQGLRPTEAFF. In DNA form, the CDR3 reads TGTGCCAGCAGCCTAGGACAGGGCCTGAGGCCGACTGAAGCTTTCTTT.

This clone turned up a few times. The chain carries TRBV7-9 and TRBJ2-7; 11 bases are shared with TRBD2. Germline-derived CDR1 and CDR2 are SEHNR and FQNEAQ (reference sequence). Trimming cost V 5 bases and J 4 bases; bases outside gene matches: 10. The CDR3 is made up of 16 amino acids. CDR3 nucleotide sequence: TGTGCCAGCAGCCCTCCGACTAGCGGGATATCGTACGAGCAGTACTTC. This encodes CASSPPTSGISYEQYF. Looking up the rest from reference TRBV7-9 and TRBJ2-7 gives the full variable domain: DTGVSQNPRHKITKRGQNVTFRCDPISEHNRLYWYRQTLGQGPEFLTYFQNEAQLEKSRLLSDRFSAERPKGSFSTLEIQRTEQGDSAMYLCASSPPTSGISYEQYFGPGTRLTVT.

V is TRBV28 and J is TRBJ2-7, with 8 bases identical to TRBD1. V shed 4 bases, J shed 2 bases, and the junction held 7 bases outside the gene matches. The germline V gene encodes CDR1 MDHEN and CDR2 SYDVKM. The CDR3 totals 15 residues. The CDR3 DNA reads as TGTGCCAGCAGTTCATCCGGGACAGGCCCCTACGAGCAGTACTTC. It translates to CASSSSGTGPYEQYF.

The J gene is TRBJ2-5, the V gene TRBV7-9; 8 bases align to TRBD2. Unmatched junction bases numbered 5, after V lost 0 bases and J lost 5 bases. Per germline, CDR1 SEHNR and CDR2 FQNEAQ (reference sequence). This CDR3 has 15 amino acids. CDR3 nucleotides: TGTGCCAGCAGCTTAGCGATGAGCGGGAGTGAGACCCAGTACTTC. Amino acid sequence: CASSLAMSGSETQYF.

This clone was observed a few times. The chain employs TRBV5-6 and TRBJ2-1; TRBD2 agrees at 14 bases. This CDR3 region has 19 residues. The germline V gene has CDR1 SGHDT and CDR2 YYEEEE. V dropped 3 bases and J dropped 1; count of bases not matched to a gene: 9. The CDR3 coding sequence is TGTGCCAGCAGCTCAGGGACTAGCGGGGGATCGGGGTCCTACAATGAGCAGTTCTTC. This codes for CASSSGTSGGSGSYNEQFF.

The chain recombines TRBV7-2 with TRBJ2-2; weak D call: TRBD1 (5 bases). Germline CDR1 reads SGHTA; CDR2 reads FQGNSA. Trimming removed 5 bases at V and 0 bases at J, with 13 bases between. This CDR3 region has 16 residues. The CDR3 bases are TGTGCCAGCAGCCCCCAGGGTCCTTCGAACACCGGGGAGCTGTTTTTT. This codes for CASSPQGPSNTGELFF.

The chain recombines TRBV6-6 with TRBJ1-5; TRBD1 matches 10 bases. Germline trimming cut 5 bases from V and 6 bases from J; bases unmatched to any gene: 4. Germline values: CDR1 MNHNY, CDR2 SVGAGI (reference sequence). The CDR3 length is 14 residues. CDR3 in amino acids: CASSPGQGTQPQHF. CDR3 DNA sequence: TGTGCCAGCAGTCCGGGACAGGGGACTCAGCCCCAGCATTTT.

V gene TRBV5-1 combines with J gene TRBJ2-2; 8 bases fit TRBD1. The CDR3 length is 15 residues. Trimming removed 3 bases from V and 7 bases from J; junction bases left unmatched: 8. Germline values: CDR1 SGHRS, CDR2 YFSETQ. The chain's CDR3 is CASSSGQGLYGELFF. The CDR3 coding sequence is TGCGCCAGCAGCTCCGGACAGGGCTTGTACGGGGAGCTGTTTTTT.